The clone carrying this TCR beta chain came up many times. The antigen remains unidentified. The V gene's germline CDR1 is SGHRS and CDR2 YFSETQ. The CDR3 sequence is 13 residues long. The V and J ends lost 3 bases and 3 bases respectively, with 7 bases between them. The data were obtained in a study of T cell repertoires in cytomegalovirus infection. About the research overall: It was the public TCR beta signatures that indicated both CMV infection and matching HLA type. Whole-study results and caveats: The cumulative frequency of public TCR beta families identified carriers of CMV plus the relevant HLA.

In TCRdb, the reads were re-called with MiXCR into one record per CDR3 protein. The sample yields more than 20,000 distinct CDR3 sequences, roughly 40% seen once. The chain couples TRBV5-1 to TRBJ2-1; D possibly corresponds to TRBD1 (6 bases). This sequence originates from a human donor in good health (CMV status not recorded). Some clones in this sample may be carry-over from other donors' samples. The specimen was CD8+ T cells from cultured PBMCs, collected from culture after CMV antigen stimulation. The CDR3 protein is CASSSDSYNEQFF. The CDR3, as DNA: TGCGCCAGCAGCTCGGACAGCTACAATGAGCAGTTCTTC.